A single sample is the source of the 24 T cell receptor beta chains below, sequenced in a study of blood T cell repertoires in COVID-19. Sequencing used immunoSEQ multiplex PCR; TCRdb keeps in-frame clones, though not all of them. The sample shows about 53,000 clones, 80% to 90% of them seen only once. Sequences were obtained from peripheral blood. These receptor sequences come from a man aged 60-69 years with active COVID-19.

CDR3 nucleotides: TGTGCCAGCAGCCGAGGACAGGGGGCTGCAAACGAGCAGTACTTC. The encoded protein is CASSRGQGAANEQYF. The chain is built from TRBV11-2 and TRBJ2-7, with TRBD1 identical over 11 bases. V was clipped by 5 bases and J by 5 bases; unmatched bases: 8. This CDR3 region has 15 residues. Germline V CDR1 and CDR2: SGHAT, FQNNGV. Filled out from reference TRBV11-2 and TRBJ2-7, the complete variable domain reads EAGVAQSPRYKIIEKRQSVAFWCNPISGHATLYWYQQILGQGPKLLIQFQNNGVVDDSQLPKDRFSAERLKGVDSTLKIQPAKLEDSAVYLCASSRGQGAANEQYFGPGTRLTVT.

The CDR3: CASSLARGGFTGTGSYEQYF. The CDR3 region has the DNA TGTGCCAGCAGCTTAGCGCGGGGGGGTTTTACAGGGACTGGCTCCTACGAGCAGTACTTC. V is TRBV7-8 and J is TRBJ2-7, with 9 bases that match TRBD2. The CDR3 runs 20 residues. Germline values: CDR1 SGHVS, CDR2 FQNEAQ. J was trimmed by 0 bases and V by 0 bases; bases with no gene match: 15.

In its sample, this clone was seen a few times. The chain is built from TRBV27 and TRBJ1-5, with a weak D call TRBD1 (5 bases). Germline lookup yields CDR1 MNHEY and CDR2 SMNVEV (reference sequence). The CDR3 totals 12 residues. The V end was cut by 10 bases, the J end by 4 bases, with 11 bases between. The CDR3 coding sequence is TGTGCCACCTCGACAGCTAATCAGCCCCAGCATTTT. Its translation: CATSTANQPQHF.

The chain employs TRBV28 and TRBJ2-7; TRBD1 agrees at 8 bases. Germline V gene data show CDR1 as MDHEN and CDR2 as SYDVKM. J was trimmed by 0 bases and V by 4 bases; bases with no gene match: 8. The CDR3 runs to 16 residues. CDR3 nucleotides: TGTGCCAGCAGTTCCACCGGGACAGGCGCCTCCTACGAGCAGTACTTC. It codes for CASSSTGTGASYEQYF.

This clone was found a few times. The junction differs from germline at one of its ends, possibly a read error. The rearrangement uses TRBV4-1 and TRBJ1-2; no clear D gene. Germline loops: CDR1 MGHRA, CDR2 YSYEKL. The CDR3 runs to 12 residues. As DNA, the CDR3 is TGCGCCGGCAGGTTCGGGGTTGAAGGCTACACCTTC. It yields the protein CAGRFGVEGYTF.

This sequence joins TRBV7-9 and TRBJ2-5, with TRBD2 matching 12 bases. The ends lost 5 bases at V and 5 bases at J; junction bases unmatched: 6. The germline CDR1 and CDR2 sequences are SEHNR and FQNEAQ (reference sequence). The CDR3 is made up of 15 amino acids. This CDR3 is CASSELAGGGETQYF. CDR3 in DNA: TGTGCCAGCAGCGAACTAGCGGGAGGAGGTGAGACCCAGTACTTC. Together with reference TRBV7-9 and TRBJ2-5, the CDR3 gives the full variable domain: DTGVSQNPRHKITKRGQNVTFRCDPISEHNRLYWYRQTLGQGPEFLTYFQNEAQLEKSRLLSDRFSAERPKGSFSTLEIQRTEQGDSAMYLCASSELAGGGETQYFGPGTRLLVL.

This clone was seen a few times. The chain employs TRBV27 and TRBJ1-6; 7 nucleotides match TRBD1. The V gene's germline CDR1 is MNHEY and CDR2 SMNVEV (reference sequence). The CDR3 covers 15 residues. V dropped 5 bases and J dropped 6; count of bases not matched to a gene: 7. DNA for the CDR3: TGTGCCAGCAGTGCTGACAGGGCGGGTAATTCACCCCTCCACTTT. Its translation is CASSADRAGNSPLHF.

The chain uses TRBV18 and TRBJ2-5; TRBD1 agrees at 9 bases. Germline-derived CDR1 and CDR2 are KGHSH and LQKENI. The CDR3 runs 14 residues. J was trimmed by 5 bases and V by 5 bases; bases with no gene match: 6. The CDR3 sequence: CASSSTGGSETQYF. The CDR3 DNA is TGTGCCAGCTCATCAACAGGGGGCTCGGAGACCCAGTACTTC.

The chain links TRBV15 to TRBJ2-1; 10 positions match TRBD2. In germline, CDR1 is LNHNV, CDR2 YYDKDF (reference sequence). With 0 bases clipped from V and 13 bases from J, the junction kept 9 bases outside the gene matches. This CDR3 comprises 15 residues. The CDR3 here is CATSRDRGTSATQFF. CDR3 bases: TGTGCCACCAGCAGAGATCGGGGGACTAGCGCAACCCAGTTCTTC.

V and J are TRBV11-2 and TRBJ2-3, with TRBD1 identical over 7 bases. Germline V lookup: CDR1 SGHAT, CDR2 FQNNGV. The V gene end was trimmed by 5 bases and the J gene end by 3 bases; junction bases not matched to a gene: 11. The CDR3 is made up of 16 amino acids. CDR3 DNA: TGTGCCAGCAGCCTCCCGAAGGGGGCGGGTACAGATACGCAGTATTTT. Protein product: CASSLPKGAGTDTQYF.

The chain uses TRBV12-3 or TRBV12-4 and TRBJ2-2, with a possible D match to TRBD1 (6 bases). Trimming took 7 bases from V and 9 from J, leaving 15 bases between them. The CDR3 covers 13 residues. CDR3 sequence: CASKRTALRELFF. CDR3 coding DNA: TGTGCCAGCAAACGGACAGCTTTACGGGAGCTGTTTTTT.

This clone was observed a few times. The sample holds other DNA sequences that translate to the same CDR3. The chain uses TRBV20-1 and TRBJ2-7; a weak D match, TRBD1 (5 bases). Trimming shortened V by 5 bases and J by 6 bases, and 11 bases separated the two germline ends. CDR1 is DFQATT and CDR2 is SNEGSKA in the germline V gene (reference sequence). This CDR3 spans 11 amino acids. This chain's CDR3 is CSARSGFEQYF. The DNA for the CDR3 is TGCAGTGCTCGATCAGGGTTCGAGCAGTACTTC.

The chain recombines TRBV10-3 with TRBJ2-2; D not certain. There are 17 residues in the CDR3. The germline V gene encodes CDR1 ENHRY and CDR2 SYGVKD. Trimming shortened V by 2 bases and J by 0 bases, and 13 bases separated the two germline ends. The CDR3 coding sequence is TGTGCCATCAGTGAGACCTCTAGTGGGTCGAACACCGGGGAGCTGTTTTTT. Protein product: CAISETSSGSNTGELFF.

This chain links TRBV20-1 with TRBJ1-4, with D possibly being TRBD1 (6 bases). This CDR3 contains 14 residues. Between the trimmed V and J ends, which lost 3 bases and 0 bases, there was a span of 8 bases. Germline CDR1 and CDR2: DFQATT and SNEGSKA (reference sequence). CDR3 residues: CSASRTATNEKLFF. The CDR3 DNA sequence: TGCAGTGCTAGTCGGACAGCAACTAATGAAAAACTGTTTTTT.

The V gene is TRBV12-5, the J gene TRBJ2-1; 7 positions match TRBD2. J was trimmed by 11 bases and V by 2 bases; bases with no gene match: 9. This CDR3 has 14 amino acids. Per the germline V gene, CDR1 is LGHNT and CDR2 is FRNRAP. CDR3 sequence (DNA): TGTGCTAGTGGTTTGTTTTCCAAGCGGGAACAGCAGTTCTTC. Translation: CASGLFSKREQQFF.

The chain joins TRBV15 to TRBJ1-2; D is ambiguous. The CDR3 covers 15 residues. Germline loops: CDR1 LNHNV, CDR2 YYDKDF (reference sequence). Between the trimmed V and J ends, which lost 0 bases and 2 bases, there was a span of 10 bases. The CDR3 bases are TGTGCCACCAGCAGAGAAGTCGGCGGGAACTATGGCTACACCTTC. It encodes CATSREVGGNYGYTF.

V gene TRBV2 combines with J gene TRBJ2-7; TRBD2 might be the D (7 bases). In germline, CDR1 is SNHLY, CDR2 FYNNEI. This CDR3 contains 14 residues. The ends were cut back, 9 bases at V and 3 bases at J, with 18 bases in the middle. The CDR3: CARGGAGQLYEQYF. CDR3 sequence (DNA): TGTGCCAGGGGGGGGGCGGGCCAACTCTACGAGCAGTACTTC.

V gene TRBV6-5 combines with J gene TRBJ1-1; 8 nucleotides agree with TRBD1. This CDR3 has 12 residues. Germline CDR1 reads MNHEY; CDR2 reads SVGAGI. The V gene end was trimmed by 5 bases and the J gene end by 11 bases; junction bases not matched to a gene: 7. CDR3 amino acids: CASSPGTGFAFF. The CDR3 nucleotides are TGTGCCAGCAGTCCGGGGACAGGTTTCGCTTTCTTT.

The CDR3 bases are TGTGCCAGCAGCTTAGGAGAGGTTAGCGGGAGACGGAACACCGGGGAGCTGTTTTTT. Translating it yields CASSLGEVSGRRNTGELFF. The chain links TRBV7-9 to TRBJ2-2; TRBD2 matches at 9 bases. Trimming at V came to 1 base and at J to 1 base, leaving 10 bases not matched to a gene. Germline CDR1 is SEHNR and CDR2 is FQNEAQ (reference sequence). CDR3 length equals 19 residues.

The rearrangement links TRBV24-1 to TRBJ2-5; D uncertain. The V and J ends lost 10 bases and 4 bases respectively, with 12 bases between them. The CDR3 contains 12 residues. The germline V gene has CDR1 KGHDR and CDR2 SFDVKD. The CDR3 loop reads CATQSPGETQYF. The DNA for the CDR3 is TGTGCCACTCAAAGTCCGGGAGAGACCCAGTACTTC.

The chain couples TRBV5-1 to TRBJ2-3; 11 bases are shared with TRBD2. V lost 0 bases to trimming and J lost 0 bases; unmatched junction nucleotides: 6. From germline, CDR1 is SGHRS and CDR2 YFSETQ. This CDR3 comprises 18 residues. CDR3 sequence reads: CASSLGGTSGSSTDTQYF. The CDR3 region has the DNA TGCGCCAGCAGCTTGGGTGGGACTAGCGGATCTAGCACAGATACGCAGTATTTT.

The rearrangement uses TRBV18 and TRBJ2-4; 7 bases are a match to TRBD1. The ends lost 5 bases at V and 0 bases at J; junction bases unmatched: 7. Looked up from germline, CDR1 is KGHSH and CDR2 is LQKENI. This CDR3 comprises 16 residues. The CDR3 nucleotides read TGTGCCAGCTCAATCGGGACAGAACCAGCCAAAAACATTCAGTACTTC. Amino acids: CASSIGTEPAKNIQYF.

This sequence joins TRBV7-3 and TRBJ2-7, with 10 bases matching TRBD1. Germline V gene data show CDR1 as SGHTA and CDR2 as FQGTGA. The CDR3 extends over 14 amino acids. After removal of 4 bases from V and 6 bases from J, the junction contained 6 bases not matched to a gene. The CDR3 sequence is CASSSGTGVGEQYF. The CDR3 region has the DNA TGTGCCAGCAGCTCCGGGACAGGGGTGGGCGAGCAGTACTTC.

The chain combines TRBV10-3 with TRBJ1-5; 8 bases map to TRBD1. The CDR3 contains 17 residues. The V segment lost 6 bases and the J segment 3 bases; nucleotides outside the gene matches: 13. Germline assignment: CDR1 ENHRY and CDR2 SYGVKD. The CDR3 DNA reads TGTGCCATCAGCCGAGACAGGGGAGAAAAGGACAATCAGCCCCAGCATTTT. It is translated as CAISRDRGEKDNQPQHF.